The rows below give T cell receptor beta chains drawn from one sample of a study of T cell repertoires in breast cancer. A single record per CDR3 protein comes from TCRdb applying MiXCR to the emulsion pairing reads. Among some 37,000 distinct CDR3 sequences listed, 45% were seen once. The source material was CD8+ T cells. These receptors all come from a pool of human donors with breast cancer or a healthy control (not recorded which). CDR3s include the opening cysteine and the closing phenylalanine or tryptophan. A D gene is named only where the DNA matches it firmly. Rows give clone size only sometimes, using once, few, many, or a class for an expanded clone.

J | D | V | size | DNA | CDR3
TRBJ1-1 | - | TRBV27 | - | TGTGCCAGCGGTCCCCTGGGGCAGGGGCATACTAAAGCTTTCTTT | CASGPLGQGHTKAFF
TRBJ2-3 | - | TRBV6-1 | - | TGTGCCAGCAGTGAAGGTAGACTTTCGACCACAGATACGCAGTATTTT | CASSEGRLSTTDTQYF
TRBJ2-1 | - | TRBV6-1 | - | TGTGCCAACAGAGGGGGGGCCGGGGAGCAGTTCTTC | CANRGGAGEQFF
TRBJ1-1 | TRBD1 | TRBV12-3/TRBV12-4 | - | TGTGCCAGCAGAGAACAGGGGGCTACTGAAGCTTTCTTT | CASREQGATEAFF
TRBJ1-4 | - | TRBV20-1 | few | TGCAGTGCCACTTTGGGGGGAAGTGAAAAACTGTTTTTT | CSATLGGSEKLFF
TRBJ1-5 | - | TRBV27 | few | TGTGCCAGCAGATCGCCTGAGAGCAATCAGCCCCAGCATTTT | CASRSPESNQPQHF
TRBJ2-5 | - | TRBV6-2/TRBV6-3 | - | TGTGCCAGCCGAGAATGGACACAGACCCAGTACTTC | CASREWTQTQYF
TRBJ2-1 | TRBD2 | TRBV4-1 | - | TGCGCCAGCAGCCAAGATATGGGGACTAGCGGGGTCACGGAGCAGTTCTTC | CASSQDMGTSGVTEQFF
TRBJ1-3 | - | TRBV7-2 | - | TGTGCCAGCAACTTAGTGCCGGACTCTGGAAACACCATATATTTT | CASNLVPDSGNTIYF
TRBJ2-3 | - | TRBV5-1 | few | TGCGCCAGCAGCCCCACCTCCGTCACAGATACGCAGTATTTT | CASSPTSVTDTQYF
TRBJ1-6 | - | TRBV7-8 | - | TGTGCCAGCAGCTCTAGAATGGACCGAAACGTGGGGGATAATTCACCCCTCCACTTT | CASSSRMDRNVGDNSPLHF
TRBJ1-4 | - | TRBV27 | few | TGTGCCAGCAGTTTACAGTCGAGGGGGGAAAAACTGTTTTTT | CASSLQSRGEKLFF
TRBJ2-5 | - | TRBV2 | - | TGTGCCAGCAGAGGAAGGGGGCAAGAGACCCAGTACTTC | CASRGRGQETQYF
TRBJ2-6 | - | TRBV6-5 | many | TGTGCCAGCAGTTACCCAGGAACTCTCTCTGGGGCCAACGTCCTGACTTTC | CASSYPGTLSGANVLTF
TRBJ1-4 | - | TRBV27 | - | TGTGCCAGCAGTTCCTTTAATGAAAAACTGTTTTTT | CASSSFNEKLFF
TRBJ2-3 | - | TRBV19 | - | TGTGCCAGTAGTATTACTGCCCGGGGGGCACCCGGGGATACGCAGTATTTT | CASSITARGAPGDTQYF